These 29 T cell receptor beta chains were all obtained from the same sample, sequenced in a study of PD-1 blockade in mismatch repair-deficient tumors. Data came from immunoSEQ multiplex PCR; TCRdb stores just in-frame clones and leaves some out. The sample records some 120,000 clones, roughly 86% being singletons. The material sequenced was peripheral blood, taken 72 weeks after starting pembrolizumab. Source of these receptors: an adult with mismatch repair-deficient cancer.

This chain uses TRBV5-1 with TRBJ2-5, with 9 nucleotides matching TRBD2. The CDR3 sequence is 17 residues long. Germline CDR1 SGHRS, CDR2 YFSETQ. With 2 bases clipped from V and 5 bases from J, the junction kept 13 bases outside the gene matches. The CDR3 DNA reads TGCGCCAGCAGCTTATTGAGGTCTAGCGGGAAGATCGAGACCCAGTACTTC. Encoded protein: CASSLLRSSGKIETQYF.

The genes are TRBV7-9 and TRBJ1-1, with TRBD1 matching 9 bases. CDR1 is SEHNR and CDR2 is FQNEAQ in the germline V gene (reference sequence). V shed 5 bases and J 0 bases; nucleotides not matched to a gene: 7. CDR3 size: 16 residues. DNA of the CDR3: TGTGCCAGCAGCCAGTCTGGGACAGGGCTGAACACTGAAGCTTTCTTT. Protein: CASSQSGTGLNTEAFF.

J is TRBJ1-1 and V is TRBV9, with D possibly TRBD1 on 5 matching bases. The V end lost 3 bases, the J end lost 1 base, and 13 bases lay between the germline ends. This CDR3 spans 15 amino acids. Germline V gene lookup returns CDR1 SGDLS and CDR2 YYNGEE. The CDR3 protein is CASSGRRRGNTEAFF. The CDR3 nucleotides are TGTGCCAGCAGCGGTCGCAGAAGGGGGAACACTGAAGCTTTCTTT.

CDR3 loop: CASSNGLAGDSEQFF. The CDR3 DNA sequence: TGTGCCAGTAGCAATGGACTAGCGGGAGACTCTGAGCAGTTCTTC. This sequence joins TRBV19 and TRBJ2-1, with 13 bases matching TRBD2. This CDR3 comprises 15 residues. CDR1 and CDR2 (germline): LNHDA, SQIVND (reference sequence). The ends lost 6 bases at V and 9 bases at J; junction bases unmatched: 8.

This chain joins TRBV9 and TRBJ1-4; D remains unclear. The CDR3 covers 14 residues. The germline gives CDR1 SGDLS, CDR2 YYNGEE. Trimming stripped 0 bases from V and 4 bases from J, with 7 bases between. The CDR3 here is CASSVDALNEKLFF. CDR3 nucleotide sequence: TGTGCCAGCAGCGTAGACGCCCTTAATGAAAAACTGTTTTTT.

This clone has a handful of counts. The chain is built from TRBV7-9 and TRBJ2-7; 10 bases are a match to TRBD2. Germline CDR1 reads SEHNR; CDR2 reads FQNEAQ (reference sequence). V shed 3 bases and J 6 bases; nucleotides not matched to a gene: 5. The CDR3 loop spans 14 amino acids. This chain's CDR3 is CASSLSGGAREQYF. The CDR3 DNA sequence: TGTGCCAGCAGCTTGAGCGGGGGGGCGCGCGAGCAGTACTTC.

The chain is built from TRBV27 and TRBJ1-1, with D tentatively TRBD1 (5 bases). This CDR3 spans 13 amino acids. Trimming left V 3 bases short and J 0 bases short, with 5 bases between. Germline CDR1 MNHEY, CDR2 SMNVEV (reference sequence). In DNA, the CDR3 is TGTGCCAGCAGTTTGACAGTGAACACTGAAGCTTTCTTT. It codes for CASSLTVNTEAFF.

This chain's CDR3 is CAITTGPNNEQFF. DNA for the CDR3: TGTGCCATCACCACCGGGCCAAACAATGAGCAGTTCTTC. The chain combines TRBV10-3 with TRBJ2-1, with D uncertain. Trimming stripped 7 bases from V and 5 bases from J, with 12 bases between. Germline lookup yields CDR1 ENHRY and CDR2 SYGVKD. There are 13 residues in the CDR3.

This chain joins TRBV12-5 and TRBJ2-7; no definite D call. Trimming took off 4 bases at V and 5 bases at J, with 6 bases between the two ends. CDR1 is LGHNT, CDR2 FRNRAP, per germline. This CDR3 is built from 11 residues. This chain's CDR3 is CASGWDDEQYF. The CDR3 DNA reads as TGTGCTAGTGGTTGGGATGACGAGCAGTACTTC.

The chain employs TRBV23-1 and TRBJ2-7; no firm D call. TRBV23-1 is classed as an ORF, of uncertain function. CDR3 length: 13 residues. V was cut by 2 bases and J by 2 bases, with 7 bases left in between. CDR3 region: CASSQPCPYEQYF. CDR3 in DNA: TGCGCCAGCAGTCAACCCTGTCCCTACGAGCAGTACTTC.

J is TRBJ2-5 and V is TRBV18, with TRBD1 matching 8 bases. Per germline, CDR1 KGHSH and CDR2 LQKENI. The length of the CDR3 is 16 residues. J gave up 5 bases and V 0 bases, and 8 bases lay outside the gene matches. CDR3 in DNA: TGTGCCAGCTCACCACCGACAGGGGCCGCAGTGGAGACCCAGTACTTC. It specifies CASSPPTGAAVETQYF.

The chain's CDR3 is CASTPGQGNTGELFF. CDR3 nucleotides: TGTGCCAGTACTCCGGGACAGGGGAACACCGGGGAGCTGTTTTTT. The chain couples TRBV19 to TRBJ2-2, with 9 bases identical to TRBD1. Germline CDR1 LNHDA, CDR2 SQIVND (reference sequence). J lost 1 base, V lost 7 bases, and 4 bases had no gene match. The CDR3 spans 15 residues.

This chain links TRBV9 with TRBJ2-5; the D is unclear. CDR1 SGDLS and CDR2 YYNGEE come from the germline V gene. Trimming cost V 3 bases and J 5 bases, with 8 bases left between them. The CDR3 runs 12 residues. CDR3 DNA: TGTGCCAGCAGCGGGAGTGGGGAGACCCAGTACTTC. Its protein is CASSGSGETQYF.

CDR3 sequence (DNA): TGTGCCAGCAGTACAACAGGAGGGCCGATCGGGGAGCTGTTTTTT. As protein: CASSTTGGPIGELFF. This chain connects TRBV6-5 to TRBJ2-2; D might be TRBD2 (6 bases). Germline V gene data show CDR1 as MNHEY and CDR2 as SVGAGI. Trimming stripped 5 bases from V and 7 bases from J, with 17 bases between. This CDR3 has 15 residues.

The chain is built from TRBV30 and TRBJ1-6; no clear D. The V gene lost 2 bases and the J gene lost 1 base, with 6 bases spanning the gap. The length of the CDR3 is 14 residues. Looked up from germline, CDR1 is GTSNPN and CDR2 is SVGIG (reference sequence). CDR3 amino acids: CAWSLGSYNSPLHF. As DNA, the CDR3 is TGTGCCTGGAGTCTTGGGTCCTATAATTCACCCCTCCACTTT.

J is TRBJ2-1 and V is TRBV19; 8 bases fit TRBD2. The CDR3 loop spans 15 amino acids. CDR1 is LNHDA and CDR2 is SQIVND in the germline V gene (reference sequence). Germline trimming cut 8 bases from V and 0 bases from J; bases unmatched to any gene: 6. The CDR3 loop is CASRILAGSYNEQFF. In DNA, the CDR3 is TGTGCCAGTCGAATTCTAGCGGGCTCCTACAATGAGCAGTTCTTC.

V usage is TRBV19 and J usage is TRBJ1-1, with 8 bases that match TRBD1. Looked up from germline, CDR1 is LNHDA and CDR2 is SQIVND (reference sequence). The CDR3 is made up of 15 amino acids. V trimming: 5 bases; J trimming: 3 bases; junction bases outside the gene matches: 8. CDR3 bases: TGTGCCAGTAGTGTTTCGACAGGGGCGGACACTGAAGCTTTCTTT. This sequence encodes CASSVSTGADTEAFF.

The chain couples TRBV19 to TRBJ1-4; TRBD1 aligns across 7 bases. After removal of 5 bases from V and 4 bases from J, the junction contained 7 bases not matched to a gene. The CDR3 consists of 15 residues. CDR1 and CDR2 from the germline V gene are LNHDA and SQIVND (reference sequence). Here the CDR3 DNA reads TGTGCCAGTAGTTCGACAGGGAGGGGTAATGAAAAACTGTTTTTT. Translating gives CASSSTGRGNEKLFF.

This clone has just one count. The chain recombines TRBV7-2 with TRBJ1-5; no clear D. Germline CDR1 reads SGHTA; CDR2 reads FQGNSA. V was shortened by 1 base and J by 1 base, with 8 bases between the two germline ends. The CDR3 spans 15 residues. CDR3 sequence reads: CASSLVAVSNQPQHF. In DNA, the CDR3 is TGTGCCAGCAGCTTAGTGGCAGTGAGCAATCAGCCCCAGCATTTT.

The chain joins TRBV6-5 to TRBJ2-1; 14 bases are shared with TRBD2. The trim removed 2 bases at V and 9 bases at J, leaving 3 bases unmatched. This CDR3 spans 15 amino acids. The germline V gene has CDR1 MNHEY and CDR2 SVGAGI. The CDR3 coding sequence is TGTGCCAGCAGTTACGGACTAGCGGGAGGCGTTGAGCAGTTCTTC. Its translation is CASSYGLAGGVEQFF.

This clone was counted between two and nine times. The chain is built from TRBV5-6 and TRBJ1-3; D unresolved. V lost 1 base and J lost 0, with 8 bases in between. This CDR3 is built from 15 residues. CDR1 and CDR2 from the germline V gene are SGHDT and YYEEEE. The CDR3 nucleotides read TGTGCCAGCAGCTTGTACGCCGGCTCTGGAAACACCATATATTTT. This gives the protein CASSLYAGSGNTIYF.

The CDR3 region is CSVDGPVRTEAFF. The CDR3 DNA is TGCAGCGTTGACGGGCCTGTGAGGACTGAAGCTTTCTTT. The rearrangement uses TRBV29-1 and TRBJ1-1; D gene ambiguous. Germline lookup yields CDR1 SQVTM and CDR2 ANQGSEA. CDR3 length: 13 amino acids. V was pared by 3 bases and J by 5 bases, with 13 bases between.

CDR3 loop: CASSLKTGGAYTQYF. The CDR3 DNA reads TGTGCCAGCAGCTTAAAGACAGGGGGTGCGTATACGCAGTATTTT. The J gene is TRBJ2-3, the V gene TRBV7-9; 9 bases fit TRBD1. The CDR3 covers 15 residues. V shed 2 bases, J shed 7 bases, and the junction held 7 bases outside the gene matches. Germline CDR1 reads SEHNR; CDR2 reads FQNEAQ (reference sequence).

The rearrangement links TRBV18 to TRBJ2-5, with 9 nucleotides matching TRBD2. The V gene end was trimmed by 8 bases and the J gene end by 2 bases; junction bases not matched to a gene: 9. The length of the CDR3 is 15 residues. Per germline, CDR1 KGHSH and CDR2 LQKENI. The CDR3 nucleotides are TGTGCCAGCCGAGCGGGGGGCGATCCGCAAGAGACCCAGTACTTC. Its protein product is CASRAGGDPQETQYF.

This chain links TRBV7-9 with TRBJ2-6; no reliable D call. Trimming took 6 bases from V and 1 from J, leaving 1 base between them. Germline V gives CDR1 SEHNR, CDR2 FQNEAQ (reference sequence). This CDR3 has 12 residues. In DNA form, the CDR3 reads TGTGCCAGCAGGTCTGGGGCCAACGTCCTGACTTTC. It is translated as CASRSGANVLTF.

CDR3 sequence reads: CASSPTGAGADTQYF. The DNA for the CDR3 is TGTGCCAGCAGCCCTACTGGGGCGGGAGCAGATACGCAGTATTTT. This rearrangement joins TRBV7-3 to TRBJ2-3; 7 bases match TRBD2. The J segment lost 4 bases and the V segment lost 5 bases, leaving 9 bases of the junction unmatched. Germline values: CDR1 SGHTA, CDR2 FQGTGA. The CDR3 totals 15 residues.

The chain joins TRBV6-5 to TRBJ1-1, with 9 nucleotides matching TRBD1. The V gene end was trimmed by 6 bases and the J gene end by 4 bases; junction bases not matched to a gene: 6. This CDR3 contains 14 residues. Germline CDR1 is MNHEY and CDR2 is SVGAGI. The CDR3 DNA is TGTGCCAGCAGCTACGACAGGGGGGTCACTGAAGCTTTCTTT. It translates to CASSYDRGVTEAFF.

This clone was detected a few times. This chain connects TRBV27 to TRBJ2-3; TRBD1 or TRBD2 may be the D gene (5 bases each). Per the germline V gene, CDR1 is MNHEY and CDR2 is SMNVEV (reference sequence). This CDR3 comprises 11 residues. Trimming left V 6 bases short and J 8 bases short, with 9 bases between. The DNA of the CDR3 is TGTGCCAGCAGGCTTGGGGGTACGCAGTATTTT. It yields the protein CASRLGGTQYF.

This chain connects TRBV7-9 to TRBJ2-7; D might be TRBD2 (6 bases). The CDR3 consists of 14 residues. CDR1 SEHNR and CDR2 FQNEAQ come from the germline V gene (reference sequence). Trimming removed 5 bases at V and 3 bases at J, with 14 bases between. The CDR3 DNA reads as TGTGCCAGCAGCGAGACTAGGGGTTTCTACGAGCAGTACTTC. Protein sequence: CASSETRGFYEQYF. Filled out from reference TRBV7-9 and TRBJ2-7, the complete variable domain reads DTGVSQNPRHKITKRGQNVTFRCDPISEHNRLYWYRQTLGQGPEFLTYFQNEAQLEKSRLLSDRFSAERPKGSFSTLEIQRTEQGDSAMYLCASSETRGFYEQYFGPGTRLTVT.